The clone carrying this T cell receptor beta chain was counted many times. Its antigen is unknown. The CDR3 has 13 residues. V shed 7 bases and J shed 5 bases, with 14 bases lying between them. With template switching, a universal primer site was added, and the cDNA carried unique molecular identifiers. TCRdb independently ran MiXCR on the 5' RACE reads; one entry per CDR3 protein. The sample comprises around 570,000 distinct CDR3 sequences, 7.5% to 10% of which are singletons, and under 3.5% rests with the top ten. These data are taken from a study of identical twins. Overall study findings and caveats: The conclusions drew on cross-sectional statistical analysis instead of tracking the same donors.

This sample also appeared in a second study, on yellow fever vaccine responses in identical twins.

What was sequenced was PBMCs. The receptor comes from a young woman in good health. V usage is TRBV12-3 or TRBV12-4 and J usage is TRBJ1-2; D is uncertain. The CDR3 loop reads CASTPGSRYGYTF. The CDR3 DNA reads TGTGCCAGCACCCCCGGGTCCCGGTATGGCTACACCTTC.